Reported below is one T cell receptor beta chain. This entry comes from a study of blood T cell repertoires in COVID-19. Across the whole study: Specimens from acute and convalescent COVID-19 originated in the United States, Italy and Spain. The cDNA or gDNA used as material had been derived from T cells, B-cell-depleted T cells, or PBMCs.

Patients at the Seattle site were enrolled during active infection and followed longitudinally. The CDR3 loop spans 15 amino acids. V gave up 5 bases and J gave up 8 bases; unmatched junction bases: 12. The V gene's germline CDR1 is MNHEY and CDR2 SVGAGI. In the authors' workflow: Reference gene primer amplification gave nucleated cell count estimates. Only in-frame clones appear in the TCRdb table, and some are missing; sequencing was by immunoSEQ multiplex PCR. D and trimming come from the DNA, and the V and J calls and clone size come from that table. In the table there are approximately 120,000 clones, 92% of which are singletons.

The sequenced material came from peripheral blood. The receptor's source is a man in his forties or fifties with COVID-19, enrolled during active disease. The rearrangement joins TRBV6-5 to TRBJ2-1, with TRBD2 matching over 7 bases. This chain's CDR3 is CASSPTSAPRDEQFF. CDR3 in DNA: TGTGCCAGCAGTCCTACTAGCGCGCCCCGGGATGAGCAGTTCTTC.